Below, 10 T cell receptor beta chains from the same sample are listed, as sequenced in a study of blood T cell repertoires in COVID-19. Libraries were prepared by immunoSEQ multiplex PCR; TCRdb keeps only in-frame clonotypes and omits some of them. The profile shows 65,000 or so clones, 65% to 85% of them singletons. Sample: peripheral blood. Receptors originate from a human donor in a cohort sampled during active COVID-19.

The J gene is TRBJ2-7, the V gene TRBV7-2; 8 bases map to TRBD2. CDR1 and CDR2 from the germline V gene are SGHTA and FQGNSA. Germline trimming cut 2 bases from V and 7 bases from J; bases unmatched to any gene: 1. The CDR3 has 12 residues. For the CDR3, the DNA is TGTGCCAGCAGCTTACAGCGGGAGGAGCAGTACTTC. Translation: CASSLQREEQYF.

This chain links TRBV15 with TRBJ2-7; 10 nucleotides agree with TRBD2. This CDR3 is built from 14 residues. The V segment lost 5 bases and the J segment 3 bases; nucleotides outside the gene matches: 4. Looked up from germline, CDR1 is LNHNV and CDR2 is YYDKDF (reference sequence). In DNA, the CDR3 is TGTGCCACCAGCGAAGGACTAGCGGTCTACGAGCAGTACTTC. Translation: CATSEGLAVYEQYF.

A word on this clone: This same CDR3 is encoded by further DNA sequences in the sample. The chain joins TRBV11-2 to TRBJ2-5; the match to TRBD2 covers 9 bases. The V gene end was trimmed by 1 base and the J gene end by 2 bases; junction bases not matched to a gene: 5. CDR3 size: 16 residues. Germline V gene sequence: CDR1 SGHAT, CDR2 FQNNGV. Written as DNA, the CDR3 is TGTGCCAGCAGCTTAGTACCAGCGGGGGGACAAGAGACCCAGTACTTC. It is translated as CASSLVPAGGQETQYF.

This chain links TRBV28 with TRBJ2-4; no reliable D call. This CDR3 comprises 13 residues. The germline V gene has CDR1 MDHEN and CDR2 SYDVKM. Trimming left V 4 bases short and J 9 bases short, with 13 bases between. The CDR3 region has the DNA TGTGCCAGCAGTTCCCAAGATCTAGGCATTCAGTACTTC. Translated: CASSSQDLGIQYF.

The V gene is TRBV25-1, the J gene TRBJ2-2; weak D call: TRBD1 (5 bases). Trimming left V 1 base short and J 4 bases short, with 13 bases between. This CDR3 has 16 residues. Per the germline V gene, CDR1 is MGHDK and CDR2 is SYGVNS. CDR3 nucleotide sequence: TGTGCCAGCAGTGAATCTGGGGCTAGTGCCACCGGGGAGCTGTTTTTT. It encodes CASSESGASATGELFF.

The V gene is TRBV6-2 or TRBV6-3, the J gene TRBJ2-2, with D possibly TRBD1 on 6 matching bases. CDR1 MNHEY and CDR2 SVGEGT come from the germline V gene. The CDR3 extends over 14 amino acids. Trimming removed 6 bases at V and 8 bases at J, with 16 bases between. As DNA, the CDR3 is TGTGCCAGCAGACCTACAGGGTTCCGAGGGGAGCTGTTTTTT. Encoded protein: CASRPTGFRGELFF.

This CDR3 is CASSLNSLNQPQHF. The CDR3 nucleotides are TGTGCCAGCAGTCTCAACAGCTTAAATCAGCCCCAGCATTTT. The chain couples TRBV2 to TRBJ1-5; no reliable D call. V was pared by 5 bases and J by 4 bases, with 12 bases between. The CDR3 loop spans 14 amino acids. Germline CDR1 SNHLY, CDR2 FYNNEI.

The chain links TRBV6-1 to TRBJ1-5; D remains ambiguous. There are 13 residues in the CDR3. V was pared by 0 bases and J by 6 bases, with 6 bases between. Germline loops: CDR1 MNHNS, CDR2 SASEGT. The CDR3 loop reads CASSEAPSQPQHF. The CDR3 region has the DNA TGTGCCAGCAGTGAAGCCCCGAGTCAGCCCCAGCATTTT.

The chain has TRBV10-3 and TRBJ1-6, with unresolved D. In germline, CDR1 is ENHRY, CDR2 SYGVKD. V lost 6 bases, J lost 6 bases, and 15 bases lay in between. The length of the CDR3 is 15 residues. The CDR3 DNA reads as TGTGCCATCAGGTCGCAGGATTGGATTAATTCACCCCTCCACTTT. Encoded protein: CAIRSQDWINSPLHF.

J is TRBJ2-3 and V is TRBV3-1 (or the pseudogene TRBV3-2); D is possibly TRBD2 (6 bases). The germline gives CDR1 LGHDT, CDR2 YNNKEL (reference sequence). This CDR3 spans 16 amino acids. The V end lost 0 bases, the J end lost 0 bases, and 10 bases lay between the germline ends. The CDR3 DNA sequence: TGTGCCAGCAGCCAAGATCGGGGGACTAGCACAGATACGCAGTATTTT. This gives the protein CASSQDRGTSTDTQYF.